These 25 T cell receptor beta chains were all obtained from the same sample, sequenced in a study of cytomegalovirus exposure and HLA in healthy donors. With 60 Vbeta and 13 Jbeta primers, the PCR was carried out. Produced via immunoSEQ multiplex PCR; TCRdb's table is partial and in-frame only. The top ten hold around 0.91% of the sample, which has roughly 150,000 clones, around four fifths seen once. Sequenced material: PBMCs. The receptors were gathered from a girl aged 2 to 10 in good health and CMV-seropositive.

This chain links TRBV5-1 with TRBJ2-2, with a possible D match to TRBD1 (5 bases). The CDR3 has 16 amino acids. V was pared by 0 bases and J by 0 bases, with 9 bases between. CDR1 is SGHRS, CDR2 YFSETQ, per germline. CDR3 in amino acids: CASSLVVTANTGELFF. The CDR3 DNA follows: TGCGCCAGCAGCTTGGTGGTGACAGCGAACACCGGGGAGCTGTTTTTT.

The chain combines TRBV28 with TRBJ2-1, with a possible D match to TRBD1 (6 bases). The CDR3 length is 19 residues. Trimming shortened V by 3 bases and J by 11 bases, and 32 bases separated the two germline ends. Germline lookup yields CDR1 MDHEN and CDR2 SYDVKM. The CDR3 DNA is TGTGCCAGCAGTTTCATCACGCCACGGGACATCGGACGGGCTAATAAGCAGTTCTTC. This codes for CASSFITPRDIGRANKQFF.

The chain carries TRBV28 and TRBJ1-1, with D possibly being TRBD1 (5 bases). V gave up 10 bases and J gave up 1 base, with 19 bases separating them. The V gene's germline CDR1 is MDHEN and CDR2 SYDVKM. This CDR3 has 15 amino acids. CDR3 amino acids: CATLLGPGPNTEAFF. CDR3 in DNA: TGTGCCACCCTTTTAGGGCCAGGGCCGAACACTGAAGCTTTCTTT.

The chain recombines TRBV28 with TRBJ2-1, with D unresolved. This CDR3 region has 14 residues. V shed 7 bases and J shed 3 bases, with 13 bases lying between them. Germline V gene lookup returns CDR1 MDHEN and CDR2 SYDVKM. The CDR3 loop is CASTPRRVYNEQFF. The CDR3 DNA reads TGTGCCAGCACCCCCCGACGGGTCTACAATGAGCAGTTCTTC.

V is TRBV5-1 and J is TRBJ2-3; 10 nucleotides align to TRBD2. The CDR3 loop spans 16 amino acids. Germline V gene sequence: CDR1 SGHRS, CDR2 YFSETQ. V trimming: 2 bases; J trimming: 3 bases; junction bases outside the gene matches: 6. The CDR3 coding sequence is TGCGCCAGCAGCTTTGGGGCTAGCGGGAGAACAGATACGCAGTATTTT. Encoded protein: CASSFGASGRTDTQYF.

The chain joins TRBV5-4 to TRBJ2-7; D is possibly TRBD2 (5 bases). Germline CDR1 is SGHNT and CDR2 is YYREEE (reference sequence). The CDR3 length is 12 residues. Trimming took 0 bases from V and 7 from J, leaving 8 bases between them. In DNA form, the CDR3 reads TGTGCCAGCAGCTTGGAATCGGGGGAGCAGTACTTC. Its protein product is CASSLESGEQYF.

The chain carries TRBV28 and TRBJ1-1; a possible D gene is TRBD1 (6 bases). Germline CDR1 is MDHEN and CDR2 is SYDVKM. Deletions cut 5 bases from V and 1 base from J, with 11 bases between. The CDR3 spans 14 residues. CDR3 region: CASSPTQGNTEAFF. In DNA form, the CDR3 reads TGTGCCAGCAGTCCGACACAGGGGAACACTGAAGCTTTCTTT.

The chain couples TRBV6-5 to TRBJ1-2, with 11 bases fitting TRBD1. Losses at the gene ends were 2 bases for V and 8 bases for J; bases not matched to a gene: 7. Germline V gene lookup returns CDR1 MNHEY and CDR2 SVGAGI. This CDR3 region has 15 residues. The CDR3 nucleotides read TGTGCCAGCAGTTACGCCGGACAGGGGGCAGGAGGCTACACCTTC. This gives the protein CASSYAGQGAGGYTF.

The CDR3 spells CASSQRTGGNEQFF. The CDR3 DNA reads TGCGCCAGCAGCCAAAGGACAGGGGGGAATGAGCAGTTCTTC. This rearrangement joins TRBV4-1 to TRBJ2-1; 10 bases agree with TRBD1. The CDR3 totals 14 residues. Trimming removed 2 bases from V and 7 bases from J; junction bases left unmatched: 2. CDR1 and CDR2 from the germline V gene are MGHRA and YSYEKL.

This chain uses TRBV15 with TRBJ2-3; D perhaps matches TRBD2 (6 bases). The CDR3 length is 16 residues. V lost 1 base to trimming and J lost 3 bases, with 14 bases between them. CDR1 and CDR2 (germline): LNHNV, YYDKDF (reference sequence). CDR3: CATSRARERVTDTQYF. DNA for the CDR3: TGTGCCACCAGCAGAGCCCGGGAGAGGGTTACAGATACGCAGTATTTT.

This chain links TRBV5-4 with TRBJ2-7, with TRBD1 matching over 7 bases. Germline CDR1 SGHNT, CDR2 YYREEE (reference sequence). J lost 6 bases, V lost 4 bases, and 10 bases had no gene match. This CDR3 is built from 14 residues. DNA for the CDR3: TGTGCCAGCAGCCCACGGACAGGTGGAGCCGAGCAGTACTTC. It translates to CASSPRTGGAEQYF. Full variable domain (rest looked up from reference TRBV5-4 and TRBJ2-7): ETGVTQSPTHLIKTRGQQVTLRCSSQSGHNTVSWYQQALGQGPQFIFQYYREEENGRGNFPPRFSGLQFPNYSSELNVNALELDDSALYLCASSPRTGGAEQYFGPGTRLTVT.

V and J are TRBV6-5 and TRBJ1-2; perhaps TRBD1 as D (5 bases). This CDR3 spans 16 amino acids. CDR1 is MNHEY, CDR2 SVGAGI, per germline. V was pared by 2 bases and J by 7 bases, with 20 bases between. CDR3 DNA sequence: TGTGCCAGCAGTTACGTCGACCACAGGACTAGGAGTGGCTACACCTTC. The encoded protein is CASSYVDHRTRSGYTF.

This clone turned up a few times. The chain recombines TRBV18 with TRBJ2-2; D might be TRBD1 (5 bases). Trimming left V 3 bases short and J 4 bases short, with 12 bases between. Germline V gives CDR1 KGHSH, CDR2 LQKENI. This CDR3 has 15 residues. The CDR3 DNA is TGTGCCAGCTCACCCCGGGCAGGGTCCACCGGGGAGCTGTTTTTT. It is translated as CASSPRAGSTGELFF.

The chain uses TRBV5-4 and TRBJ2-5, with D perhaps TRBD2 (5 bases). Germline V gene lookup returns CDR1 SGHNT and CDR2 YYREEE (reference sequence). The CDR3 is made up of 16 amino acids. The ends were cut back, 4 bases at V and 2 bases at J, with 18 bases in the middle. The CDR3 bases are TGTGCCAGCAGCCTGAAGGGTGGGCGGGCACAAGAGACCCAGTACTTC. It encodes CASSLKGGRAQETQYF.

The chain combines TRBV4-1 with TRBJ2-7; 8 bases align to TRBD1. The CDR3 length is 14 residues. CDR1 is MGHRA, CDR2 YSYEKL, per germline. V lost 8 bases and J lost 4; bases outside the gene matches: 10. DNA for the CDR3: TGCGCCAGCCCTGCGGACAGGGCGGATTACGAGCAGTACTTC. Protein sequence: CASPADRADYEQYF.

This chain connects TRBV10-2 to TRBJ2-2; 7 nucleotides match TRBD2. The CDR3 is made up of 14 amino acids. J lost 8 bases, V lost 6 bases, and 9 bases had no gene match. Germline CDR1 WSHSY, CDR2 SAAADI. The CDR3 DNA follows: TGCGCCAGCAGGGTAGCGGGTCCACCAGGGGAGCTGTTTTTT. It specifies CASRVAGPPGELFF.

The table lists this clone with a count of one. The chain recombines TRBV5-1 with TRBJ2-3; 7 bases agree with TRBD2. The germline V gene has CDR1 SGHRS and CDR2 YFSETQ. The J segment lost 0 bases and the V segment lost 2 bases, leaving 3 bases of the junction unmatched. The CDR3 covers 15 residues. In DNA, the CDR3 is TGCGCCAGCAGCTTCGGCGGGGGAAGCACAGATACGCAGTATTTT. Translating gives CASSFGGGSTDTQYF.

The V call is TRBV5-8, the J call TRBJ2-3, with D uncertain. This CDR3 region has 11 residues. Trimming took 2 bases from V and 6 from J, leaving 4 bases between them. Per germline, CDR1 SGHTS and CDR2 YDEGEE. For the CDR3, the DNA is TGTGCCAGCAGCTTTATGGATACGCAGTATTTT. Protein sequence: CASSFMDTQYF.

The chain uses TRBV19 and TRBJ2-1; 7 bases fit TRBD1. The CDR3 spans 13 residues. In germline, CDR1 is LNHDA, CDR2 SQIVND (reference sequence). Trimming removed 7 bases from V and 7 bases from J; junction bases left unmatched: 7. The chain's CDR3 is CASTHDRENEQFF. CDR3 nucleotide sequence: TGTGCCAGTACCCACGACAGGGAGAATGAGCAGTTCTTC. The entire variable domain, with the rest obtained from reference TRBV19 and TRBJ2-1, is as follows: DGGITQSPKYLFRKEGQNVTLSCEQNLNHDAMYWYRQDPGQGLRLIYYSQIVNDFQKGDIAEGYSVSREKKESFPLTVTSAQKNPTAFYLCASTHDRENEQFFGPGTRLTVL.

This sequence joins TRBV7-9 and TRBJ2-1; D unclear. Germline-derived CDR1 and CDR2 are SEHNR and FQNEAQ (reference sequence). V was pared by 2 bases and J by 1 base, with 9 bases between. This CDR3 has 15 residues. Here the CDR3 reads CASSLTTNSYNEQFF. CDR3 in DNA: TGTGCCAGCAGCTTAACAACGAATTCCTACAATGAGCAGTTCTTC. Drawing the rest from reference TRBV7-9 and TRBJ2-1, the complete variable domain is DTGVSQNPRHKITKRGQNVTFRCDPISEHNRLYWYRQTLGQGPEFLTYFQNEAQLEKSRLLSDRFSAERPKGSFSTLEIQRTEQGDSAMYLCASSLTTNSYNEQFFGPGTRLTVL.

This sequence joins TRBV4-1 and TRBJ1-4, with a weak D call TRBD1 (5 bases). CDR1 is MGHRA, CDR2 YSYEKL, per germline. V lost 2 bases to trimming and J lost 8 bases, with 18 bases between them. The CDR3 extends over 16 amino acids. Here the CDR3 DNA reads TGCGCCAGCAGCCAACCCCGGGGGGAGGGGCTAGAAAAACTGTTTTTT. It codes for CASSQPRGEGLEKLFF.

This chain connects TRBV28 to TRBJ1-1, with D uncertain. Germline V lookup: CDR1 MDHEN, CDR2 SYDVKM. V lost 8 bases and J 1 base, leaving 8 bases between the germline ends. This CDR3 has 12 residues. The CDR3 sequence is CASVTWNTEAFF. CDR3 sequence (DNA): TGTGCCAGCGTAACTTGGAACACTGAAGCTTTCTTT.

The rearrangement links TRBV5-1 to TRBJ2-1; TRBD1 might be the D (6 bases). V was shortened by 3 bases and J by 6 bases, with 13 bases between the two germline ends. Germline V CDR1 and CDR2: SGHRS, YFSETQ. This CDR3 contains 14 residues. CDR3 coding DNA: TGCGCCAGCAGCTCCACAGGGATTCGCAATGAGCAGTTCTTC. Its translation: CASSSTGIRNEQFF.

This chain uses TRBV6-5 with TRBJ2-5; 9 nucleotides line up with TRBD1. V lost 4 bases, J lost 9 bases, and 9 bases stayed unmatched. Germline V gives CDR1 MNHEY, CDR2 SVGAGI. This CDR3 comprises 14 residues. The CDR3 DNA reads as TGTGCCAGCAGTTCCCCGGGACAGGGAAGAGCCCAGTACTTC. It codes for CASSSPGQGRAQYF.

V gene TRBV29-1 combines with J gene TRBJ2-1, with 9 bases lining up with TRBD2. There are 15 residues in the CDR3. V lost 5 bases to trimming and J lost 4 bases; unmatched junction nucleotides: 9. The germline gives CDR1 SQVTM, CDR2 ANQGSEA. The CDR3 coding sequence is TGCAGCGTTCCAACCTCAGCGGGAGGTTACAATGAGCAGTTCTTC. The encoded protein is CSVPTSAGGYNEQFF.